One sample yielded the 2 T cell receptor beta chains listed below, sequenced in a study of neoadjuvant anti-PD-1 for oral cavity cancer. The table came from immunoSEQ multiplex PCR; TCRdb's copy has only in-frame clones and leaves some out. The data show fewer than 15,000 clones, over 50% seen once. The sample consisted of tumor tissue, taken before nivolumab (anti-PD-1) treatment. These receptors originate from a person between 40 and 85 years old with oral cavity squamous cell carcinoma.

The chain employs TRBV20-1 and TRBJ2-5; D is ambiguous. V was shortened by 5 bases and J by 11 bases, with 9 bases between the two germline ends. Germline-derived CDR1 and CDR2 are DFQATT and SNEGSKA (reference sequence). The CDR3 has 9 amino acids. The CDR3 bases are TGCAGTGCTTCCATTAAGCAGTACTTC. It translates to CSASIKQYF.

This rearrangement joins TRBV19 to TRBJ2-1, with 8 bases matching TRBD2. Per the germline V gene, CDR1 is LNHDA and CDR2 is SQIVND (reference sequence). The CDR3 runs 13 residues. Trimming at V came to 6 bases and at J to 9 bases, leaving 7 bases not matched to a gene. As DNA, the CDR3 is TGTGCCAGTAGGAGGGCGGGAGGATTTGAGCAGTTCTTC. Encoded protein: CASRRAGGFEQFF.